Presented here are 5 T cell receptor beta chains from one specimen sequenced in a study of blood T cell repertoires in COVID-19 (dated by TCRdb to 2020 to 2021). To prepare the library, the immunoSEQ multiplex PCR assay was applied. The table comes from immuneACCESS by way of TCRdb, which keeps in-frame sequences with V and J called. Part of the clones is missing from these tables; in studies checked, under half for an unresolved V gene and the rest for unknown reasons. Recorded for this sample are 160,000 or so clones; more than 65% of them occurred a single time. The ten largest clones add up to roughly 8% of the sample. Material: peripheral blood. The receptors stem from a woman between 55 and 75 years old with COVID-19, enrolled during active disease.

The table lists this clone with a count of one. The chain joins TRBV7-3 to TRBJ2-7; tentative D call: TRBD1 (6 bases). The CDR3 is 13 amino acids. The germline CDR1 and CDR2 sequences are SGHTA and FQGTGA. V lost 5 bases and J lost 7, with 15 bases in between. Here the CDR3 reads CASSKSPGQEQYV. CDR3 bases: TGTGCCAGCAGCAAATCGCCAGGACAGGAGCAGTACGTC.

This clone was observed a handful of times. The chain links TRBV2 to TRBJ2-4, with D possibly matching TRBD1 (5 bases). The germline V and J ends were trimmed by 6 bases and 0 bases, with 9 bases remaining between them. The V gene's germline CDR1 is SNHLY and CDR2 FYNNEI. The CDR3 totals 14 residues. In nucleotides, the CDR3 is TGTGCCAGCAGGGACACTTCAGCCAAAAACATTCAGTACTTC. Residues: CASRDTSAKNIQYF.

The V and J genes are TRBV30 and TRBJ1-1; D gene uncertain. CDR3 length: 13 residues. The V end was cut by 4 bases, the J end by 1 base, with 10 bases between. Germline V gives CDR1 GTSNPN, CDR2 SVGIG (reference sequence). The CDR3 is CAWIGQANTEAFF. CDR3 nucleotide sequence: TGTGCCTGGATAGGTCAGGCGAACACTGAAGCTTTCTTT.

This clone has just one count. The chain has TRBV11-3 and TRBJ2-5; D gene ambiguous. CDR1 SGHNT and CDR2 YENEEA come from the germline V gene. Trimming removed 3 bases from V and 2 bases from J, with 7 bases in between. This CDR3 contains 13 residues. CDR3 sequence: CASSFGQQETQYF. The CDR3 DNA reads as TGTGCCAGCAGCTTTGGGCAGCAAGAGACCCAGTACTTC.

The chain employs TRBV27 and TRBJ2-7, with D possibly being TRBD2 (6 bases). V was trimmed by 6 bases and J by 6 bases, leaving 15 bases between them. Per the germline V gene, CDR1 is MNHEY and CDR2 is SMNVEV (reference sequence). This CDR3 has 13 amino acids. CDR3 loop: CASRRSGAPEQYF. The CDR3 DNA follows: TGTGCCAGCAGACGCTCGGGAGCTCCCGAGCAGTACTTC.